This T cell receptor beta chain was profiled in a study of blood T cell repertoires in COVID-19. On the study more broadly: Donors in the United States, Italy and Spain gave samples during acute or convalescent COVID-19.

Profiled with immunoSEQ multiplex PCR; TCRdb holds only in-frame clones, not every one. The data show 150,000 to 200,000 clones, approximately 85% seen once. The germline gives CDR1 SGDLS, CDR2 YYNGEE. V shed 3 bases, J shed 0 bases, and the junction held 8 bases outside the gene matches. The CDR3 runs to 16 residues. Source material: PBMCs or T cells enriched from blood (not recorded which). The genes are TRBV9 and TRBJ1-1; 7 nucleotides agree with TRBD1. This receptor was taken from a young woman who had recovered from COVID-19. The CDR3 sequence is CASSATGRGMNTEAFF. CDR3 sequence (DNA): TGTGCCAGCAGCGCGACAGGGCGTGGGATGAACACTGAAGCTTTCTTT.